Described below is a single T cell receptor (beta chain) sequence and its context. This record belongs to a study of control samples from healthy donors and cancer patients. Trimming left V 0 bases short and J 4 bases short, with 9 bases between. There are 14 residues in the CDR3. The germline CDR1 and CDR2 sequences are MNHNS and SASEGT. TCRdb's table, derived via immunoSEQ multiplex PCR, lists solely in-frame clones and lacks some. Counted here are approximately 76,000 clones, approximately 80% occurring once; the ten biggest clones make up around 10%. The chain couples TRBV6-1 to TRBJ1-2, with D maybe TRBD1 (6 bases). Sequencing was performed on PBMCs. The receptor's source is a man in his fifties or sixties with head and neck cancer. Written as DNA, the CDR3 is TGTGCCAGCAGTGAAGCAACCAGGGGCTATGGCTACACCTTC. Translating it yields CASSEATRGYGYTF.